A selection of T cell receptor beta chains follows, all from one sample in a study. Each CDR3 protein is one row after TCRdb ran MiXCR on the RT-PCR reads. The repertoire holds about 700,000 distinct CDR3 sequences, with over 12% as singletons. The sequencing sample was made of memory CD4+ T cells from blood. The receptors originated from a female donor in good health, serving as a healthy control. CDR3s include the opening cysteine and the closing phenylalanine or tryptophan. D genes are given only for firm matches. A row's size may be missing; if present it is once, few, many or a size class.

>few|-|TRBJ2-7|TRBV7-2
TGTGCCAGCAGCTTAGGAATGGGGCAGAGCTCCTACGAGCAGTACTTC
CASSLGMGQSSYEQYF
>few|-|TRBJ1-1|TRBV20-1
TGCAGTGCCAGAACACAAGGGAACCTGAACACTGAAGCTTTCTTT
CSARTQGNLNTEAFF
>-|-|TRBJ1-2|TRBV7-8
TGTGCCAGCAGCTACAACAGGGAATTGAGCTACACCTTC
CASSYNRELSYTF
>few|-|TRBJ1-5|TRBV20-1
TGCAGTGCTAGAGATATGAGTGGCGCGGGATCGTGGGGCAATCAGCCCCAGCATTTT
CSARDMSGAGSWGNQPQHF
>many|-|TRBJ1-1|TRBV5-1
TGTGCCAGCAGCTTAGGTATAAACACTGAAGCTTTCTTT
CASSLGINTEAFF
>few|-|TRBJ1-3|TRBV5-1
TGCGCCAGCAGCATACCAGGGAGAGGTAACACCATATATTTT
CASSIPGRGNTIYF
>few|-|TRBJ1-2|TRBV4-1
TGCGCCAGCAGCCTAGACCGGGAGAACTATGGCTACACCTTC
CASSLDRENYGYTF
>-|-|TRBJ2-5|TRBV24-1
TGTGCCACCAGTGATCCTGGACAGTCTCCTCAAGAGACCCAGTACTTC
CATSDPGQSPQETQYF
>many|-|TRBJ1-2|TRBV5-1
TGCGCCAGCAGCCCTCCCGGCAGCAATGGCTACACCTTC
CASSPPGSNGYTF
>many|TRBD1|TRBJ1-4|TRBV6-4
TGTGCCAGCAGTGACTACCCCGACAGGGGAACTAATGAAAAACTGTTTTTT
CASSDYPDRGTNEKLFF
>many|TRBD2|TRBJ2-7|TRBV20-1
TGCAGTGCTAGAGCGTCTAGCGGGAGTTACGAGCAGTACTTC
CSARASSGSYEQYF
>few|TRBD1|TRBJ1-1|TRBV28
TGTGCCAGTAGCGACAGGGGGCCCCATGAAGCTTTCTTT
CASSDRGPHEAFF
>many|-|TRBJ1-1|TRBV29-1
TGCAGCGCCGACCGGGGGCTGGACACTGAAGCTTTCTTT
CSADRGLDTEAFF
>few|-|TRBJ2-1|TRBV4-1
TGCGCCAGCAGCCAAGATGGGACGAGAAATGAGCAGTTCTTC
CASSQDGTRNEQFF
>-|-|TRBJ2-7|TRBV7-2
TGTGCCAGCAGCTCCTTTTCCTCCTACGAGCAGTACTTC
CASSSFSSYEQYF
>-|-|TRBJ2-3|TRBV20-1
TGCAGTGCTACCCCTCGCGGGACGGGCACAGATACGCAGTATTTT
CSATPRGTGTDTQYF
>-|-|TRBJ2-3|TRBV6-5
TGTGCCAGCAGCCCGGGGCTAGGTCGTAGAGATACGCAGTATTTT
CASSPGLGRRDTQYF
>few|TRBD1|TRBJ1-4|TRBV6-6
TGTGCCAGCAGTTCTACAGGGGGTTCTAATGAAAAACTGTTTTTT
CASSSTGGSNEKLFF
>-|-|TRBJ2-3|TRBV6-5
TGTGCCAGCAGTTACTCTTCCGGCTCTAGCACAGATACGCAGTATTTT
CASSYSSGSSTDTQYF
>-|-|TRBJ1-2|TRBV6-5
TGTGCCAGGTTAAGTCTCAGGACGCTCCCTAACTATGGCTACACCTTC
CARLSLRTLPNYGYTF
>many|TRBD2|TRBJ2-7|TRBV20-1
TGCAGTGGCGGGACTAGCGGGATACATACCTACGAGCAGTACTTC
CSGGTSGIHTYEQYF
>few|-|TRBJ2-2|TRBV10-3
TGTGCCATCAGTGAAAAGCTTACCGGGACCGGGGAGCTGTTTTTT
CAISEKLTGTGELFF
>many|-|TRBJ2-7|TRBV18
TGTGCCAGCTCACCGCGCGGAGGGAAGTACGAGCAGTACTTC
CASSPRGGKYEQYF
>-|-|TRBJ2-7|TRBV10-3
TGTGCCACGAGTCAGAGCTCCTACGAGCAGTACTTC
CATSQSSYEQYF
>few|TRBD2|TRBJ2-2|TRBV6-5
TGTGCCAGCAGGATATTAGCGGGGACGAACACCGGGGAGCTGTTTTTT
CASRILAGTNTGELFF
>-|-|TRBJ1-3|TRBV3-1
TGTGCCAGCAGCCAGGAATCGCCAGGGAGTGGAAACACCATATATTTT
CASSQESPGSGNTIYF
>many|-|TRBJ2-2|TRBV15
TGTGCCACCAGCAGAGCGGGAGCCGGGGAGCTGTTTTTT
CATSRAGAGELFF
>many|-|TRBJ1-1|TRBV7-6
TGTGCCAGCAGCTTAGAAGAGAACACTGAAGCTTTCTTT
CASSLEENTEAFF
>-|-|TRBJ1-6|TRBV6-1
TGTGCCAGCACGATACAGGGCTTTAATTCACCCCTCCACTTT
CASTIQGFNSPLHF
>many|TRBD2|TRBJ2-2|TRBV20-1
TGCAGTGCTAGAGGGGGACTAGCGGCTGACACCGGGGAGCTGTTTTTT
CSARGGLAADTGELFF
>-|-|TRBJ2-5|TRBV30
TGTGCCTGGAGTGTACAAATGGAGACCCAGTACTTC
CAWSVQMETQYF
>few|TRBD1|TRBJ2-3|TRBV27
TGTGCCAGCAGCGAGGACAGGAGGGATACGCAGTATTTT
CASSEDRRDTQYF
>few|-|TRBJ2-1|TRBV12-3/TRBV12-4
TGTGCCAGCACCCCCCGGGCCAACTCCTACAATGAGCAGTTCTTC
CASTPRANSYNEQFF
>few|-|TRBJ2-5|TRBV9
TGTGCCAGCAGCCCCGAGCGGAGGCAAGAGACCCAGTACTTC
CASSPERRQETQYF
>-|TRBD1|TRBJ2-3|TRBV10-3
TGTGCCATCAAGTTGACAGGGAACACAGATACGCAGTATTTT
CAIKLTGNTDTQYF
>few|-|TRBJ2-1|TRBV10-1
TGCGCCAGCAGTGAATCCAGCGGGTCCTACAATGAGCAGTTCTTC
CASSESSGSYNEQFF
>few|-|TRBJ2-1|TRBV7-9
TGTGCCAGCAGCTTACCTAGCTCCAGTGAGCAGTTCTTC
CASSLPSSSEQFF
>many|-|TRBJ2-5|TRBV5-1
TGCGCCAGCAGCTTGACGGGGGCTATCCTTCAAGAGACCCAGTACTTC
CASSLTGAILQETQYF
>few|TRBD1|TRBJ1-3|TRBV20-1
TGCAGTGCTGGCGGGGGACAGGTCCTCTCTGGAAACACCATATATTTT
CSAGGGQVLSGNTIYF
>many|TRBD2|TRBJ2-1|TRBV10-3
TGTGCCATCAGAGATCGGACTAGCGGGACATCCGGGGATGAGCAGTTCTTC
CAIRDRTSGTSGDEQFF
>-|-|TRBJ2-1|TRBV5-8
TGTGCCAGAAACCGGGGGCTACAATCCTACAATGAGCAGTTCTTC
CARNRGLQSYNEQFF
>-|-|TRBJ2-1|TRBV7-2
TGTGCCAGCAGCTTAATATTCGGGACATCGGAGCAGTTCTTC
CASSLIFGTSEQFF
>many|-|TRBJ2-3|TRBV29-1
TGCAGCGTTGTAGATTGGACCAGCACAGATACGCAGTATTTT
CSVVDWTSTDTQYF
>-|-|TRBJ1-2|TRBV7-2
TGTGCCAGCAGCCCCGGGGCAGGGCGGAATACTTATGGCTACACCTTC
CASSPGAGRNTYGYTF
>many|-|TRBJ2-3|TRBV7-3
TGTGCCAGCAGCCTAGACTTGGGGGATACGCAGTATTTT
CASSLDLGDTQYF
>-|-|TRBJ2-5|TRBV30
TGTGCCTGGACCTCGCCAGAGACCCAGTACTTC
CAWTSPETQYF
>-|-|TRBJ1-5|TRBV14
TGTGCCAGCAGCCTGGGTGAGGGAACGCCCCAGCATTTT
CASSLGEGTPQHF
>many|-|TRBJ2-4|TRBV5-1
TGCGCCAGCAGCATCGGGACGGAGGGAGACATTCAGTACTTC
CASSIGTEGDIQYF
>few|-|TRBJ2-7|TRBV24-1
TGTGCCACCAGTACAGAAAACGGCTACGAGCAGTACTTC
CATSTENGYEQYF
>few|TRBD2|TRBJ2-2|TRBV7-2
TGTGCCAGCCTCCAACGTGCGGCGGGAGAATGGGCCGGGGAGCTGTTTTTT
CASLQRAAGEWAGELFF
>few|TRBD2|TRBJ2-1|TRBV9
TGTGCCAGCAGCGCCGGGGGACTAGCGGGAGTGGATGAGCAGTTCTTC
CASSAGGLAGVDEQFF
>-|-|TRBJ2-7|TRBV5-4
TGTGCCAGCAGCTTGGGCCGGGAGCCATCCTACGAGCAGTACTTT
CASSLGREPSYEQYF
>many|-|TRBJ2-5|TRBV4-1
TGCGCCAGCAGCCAAGGGGGGTCCCGGGACTCAAGGGAGACCCAGTACTTC
CASSQGGSRDSRETQYF